This T cell receptor beta chain was found in a study of blood T cell repertoires in COVID-19. As originally analysed: Counts of nucleated cells, estimated from reference gene primer amplification, were obtained. Libraries were prepared by immunoSEQ multiplex PCR; TCRdb keeps only in-frame clonotypes and omits some of them. The V and J calls and clone size were taken over from that table, and D and trimming were inferred from the DNA. Of 300,000 to 450,000 clones in the sample, more than 75% are singletons; the top ten hold roughly 10%. Germline V CDR1 and CDR2: MNHEY, SVGAGI. J gave up 6 bases and V 6 bases, and 10 bases lay outside the gene matches. The CDR3 length is 15 residues.

The V and J genes are TRBV6-5 and TRBJ2-7; the match to TRBD2 covers 11 bases. The receptor comes from a woman under 40 with COVID-19, enrolled during active disease. Specimen: peripheral blood. CDR3 in DNA: TGTGCCAGCAGACCCCCTAGCGGGAGGTCGTCCGAGCAGTACTTC. Translated, it gives CASRPPSGRSSEQYF.